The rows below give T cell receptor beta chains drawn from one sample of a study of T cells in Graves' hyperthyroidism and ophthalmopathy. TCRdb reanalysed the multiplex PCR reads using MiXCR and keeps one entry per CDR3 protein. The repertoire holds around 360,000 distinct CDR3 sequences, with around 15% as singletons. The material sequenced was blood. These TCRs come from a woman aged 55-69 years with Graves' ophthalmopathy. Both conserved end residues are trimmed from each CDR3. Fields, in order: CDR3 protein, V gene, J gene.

cdr3_aa: ATTPPGTYYGYT; v_call: TRBV24-1; j_call: TRBJ1-2
cdr3_aa: ASSETSGRANEQF; v_call: TRBV6-1; j_call: TRBJ2-1
cdr3_aa: ASSPGLAGVGDTQY; v_call: TRBV5-1; j_call: TRBJ2-3
cdr3_aa: ASSEENTGELF; v_call: TRBV2; j_call: TRBJ2-2
cdr3_aa: ASSLDLGGYEQY; v_call: TRBV11-2; j_call: TRBJ2-7
cdr3_aa: SAGGLAGDNRGTDTQY; v_call: TRBV20-1; j_call: TRBJ2-3
cdr3_aa: ASSFTRTGYAGELF; v_call: TRBV12-3/TRBV12-4; j_call: TRBJ2-2
cdr3_aa: AISPVAEGDEQY; v_call: TRBV10-3; j_call: TRBJ2-7
cdr3_aa: ASSPGTGMGTGELF; v_call: TRBV7-7; j_call: TRBJ2-2
cdr3_aa: AITGGRKSDTQY; v_call: TRBV10-3; j_call: TRBJ2-3
cdr3_aa: ASSYLGFNSPLH; v_call: TRBV6-5; j_call: TRBJ1-6
cdr3_aa: AIKRTSGGSEGNIQY; v_call: TRBV28; j_call: TRBJ2-4
cdr3_aa: ATSRERDYSYEQY; v_call: TRBV15; j_call: TRBJ2-7
cdr3_aa: ASGGLLNYEQY; v_call: TRBV28; j_call: TRBJ2-7
cdr3_aa: ASSLVQEYGYT; v_call: TRBV5-1; j_call: TRBJ1-2
cdr3_aa: AGHGTPDYEQY; v_call: TRBV7-9; j_call: TRBJ2-7
cdr3_aa: ASRRPSRGQNTGELF; v_call: TRBV6-1; j_call: TRBJ2-2
cdr3_aa: AWSFLGTPGSQPQH; v_call: TRBV30; j_call: TRBJ1-5
cdr3_aa: ASRVGYEEQY; v_call: TRBV6-1; j_call: TRBJ2-7
cdr3_aa: AWSTATGELF; v_call: TRBV30; j_call: TRBJ2-2
cdr3_aa: SVEFDWDTQY; v_call: TRBV29-1; j_call: TRBJ2-3
cdr3_aa: ASSKGLAERGNEQF; v_call: TRBV7-9; j_call: TRBJ2-1
cdr3_aa: ASTRSSGSPSYNEQF; v_call: TRBV2; j_call: TRBJ2-1
cdr3_aa: ASSPLLAGLNNEQF; v_call: TRBV12-3/TRBV12-4; j_call: TRBJ2-1
cdr3_aa: ASSQTSSYNEQF; v_call: TRBV7-9; j_call: TRBJ2-1
cdr3_aa: ASSYGLAGVIDTQY; v_call: TRBV7-2; j_call: TRBJ2-3
cdr3_aa: ASRRQGAVDTEAF; v_call: TRBV2; j_call: TRBJ1-1
cdr3_aa: SAKRTVGNTEAF; v_call: TRBV20-1; j_call: TRBJ1-1
cdr3_aa: ASSLSIFTDTQY; v_call: TRBV5-1; j_call: TRBJ2-3
cdr3_aa: ASSDSRFNEKLF; v_call: TRBV2; j_call: TRBJ1-4
cdr3_aa: ASSQANYGYT; v_call: TRBV4-2; j_call: TRBJ1-2
cdr3_aa: ASTSPGQVSKQY; v_call: TRBV6-1; j_call: TRBJ2-7
cdr3_aa: ASSIGAGINQPQH; v_call: TRBV19; j_call: TRBJ1-5
cdr3_aa: ASSQGGPQAYEQY; v_call: TRBV19; j_call: TRBJ2-7
cdr3_aa: ASRTQQVDIQY; v_call: TRBV28; j_call: TRBJ2-4
cdr3_aa: ASSQGTDHNYGYT; v_call: TRBV7-8; j_call: TRBJ1-2
cdr3_aa: ASSSPGLGQGEQY; v_call: TRBV5-4; j_call: TRBJ2-7
cdr3_aa: TSSTSQGRNTIY; v_call: TRBV6-2/TRBV6-3; j_call: TRBJ1-3
cdr3_aa: ASSLDFYGYT; v_call: TRBV7-2; j_call: TRBJ1-2
cdr3_aa: ASSEALTSGRGDTQY; v_call: TRBV2; j_call: TRBJ2-3